These 8 T cell receptor beta chains were all obtained from the same sample, sequenced in a study of blood T cells in healthy people across ages. The use of a sample-barcoded 5' primer and a J-beta primer mix characterized a second PCR of about 7 to 12 cycles. TCRdb re-analysed the 5' RACE reads in MiXCR, keeping a single row per CDR3 protein. Here the sample spans about 680,000 distinct CDR3 sequences, roughly 50% being singletons. Sequenced: blood. These receptors all stem from a woman aged 60-70 years in good health.

In this sample, this clonotype turned up once. This chain uses TRBV6-2 or TRBV6-3 with TRBJ2-7, with D uncertain. Germline V gene sequence: CDR1 MNHEY, CDR2 SVGEGT. Trimming stripped 8 bases from V and 7 bases from J, with 12 bases between. This CDR3 has 11 amino acids. This CDR3 is CASSVGREQYF. The CDR3 coding sequence is TGTGCCAGCTCTGTTGGAAGGGAGCAGTACTTC.

This rearrangement joins TRBV6-6 to TRBJ2-4; the D gene is possibly TRBD2 (5 bases). This CDR3 comprises 17 residues. The V gene lost 5 bases and the J gene lost 1 base, with 18 bases spanning the gap. Looked up from germline, CDR1 is MNHNY and CDR2 is SVGAGI (reference sequence). In nucleotides, the CDR3 is TGTGCCAGCAGTCCCCTGTATGGGCCGGGGGCCAAAAACATTCAGTACTTC. Encoded protein: CASSPLYGPGAKNIQYF.

The V call is TRBV20-1, the J call TRBJ1-6; TRBD1 agrees at 7 bases. The V and J ends lost 3 bases and 7 bases, in that order; junction bases with no gene match: 12. Germline assignment: CDR1 DFQATT and CDR2 SNEGSKA (reference sequence). The CDR3 is made up of 16 amino acids. The CDR3 bases are TGCAGTGCTAGTGATGGGACAGTCGGTGGGAATTCACCCCTCCACTTT. Translation gives CSASDGTVGGNSPLHF.

This clonotype occurred a few times. The J gene is TRBJ2-7, the V gene TRBV20-1, with 7 bases aligning to TRBD1. CDR1 and CDR2 from the germline V gene are DFQATT and SNEGSKA (reference sequence). V lost 3 bases to trimming and J lost 4 bases; unmatched junction nucleotides: 6. The CDR3 is made up of 13 amino acids. The chain's CDR3 is CSASEGGTYEQYF. The CDR3 region has the DNA TGCAGTGCTAGCGAAGGGGGCACGTACGAGCAGTACTTC.

The gene calls are TRBV29-1 and TRBJ2-7; D is uncertain. CDR3 size: 13 residues. The ends were cut back, 4 bases at V and 2 bases at J, with 12 bases in the middle. The germline gives CDR1 SQVTM, CDR2 ANQGSEA. Here the CDR3 reads CSVGGSSTYEQYF. The CDR3 DNA reads as TGCAGCGTTGGCGGATCCTCAACCTACGAGCAGTACTTC.

This clonotype turned up a few times. The CDR3 loop reads CASSQAAYQETQYF. The CDR3 DNA reads TGTGCCAGCAGCCAAGCGGCGTACCAAGAGACCCAGTACTTC. The chain uses TRBV7-2 and TRBJ2-5; possibly TRBD2 for D (5 bases). The V and J ends lost 5 bases and 0 bases respectively, with 10 bases between them. The CDR3 has 14 amino acids. The germline V gene encodes CDR1 SGHTA and CDR2 FQGNSA.

This chain uses TRBV28 with TRBJ1-2; 10 bases are shared with TRBD1. J was trimmed by 2 bases and V by 6 bases; bases with no gene match: 6. The germline V gene encodes CDR1 MDHEN and CDR2 SYDVKM. The CDR3 sequence is 15 residues long. DNA for the CDR3: TGTGCCAGCAGAAAAGGGACAGGGGCGAACTATGGCTACACCTTC. Its translation: CASRKGTGANYGYTF.

This rearrangement joins TRBV7-9 to TRBJ2-5; 14 nucleotides agree with TRBD2. The CDR3 is made up of 16 amino acids. J lost 5 bases, V lost 5 bases, and 7 bases had no gene match. From germline, CDR1 is SEHNR and CDR2 FQNEAQ (reference sequence). The CDR3 reads CASSVGLAGGRETQYF. For the CDR3, the DNA is TGTGCCAGCAGCGTCGGACTAGCGGGAGGTCGTGAGACCCAGTACTTC.